This T cell receptor (beta chain) was obtained from a study of blood T cells in healthy people across ages. Overall study: Template switching caught about one barcoded beta molecule for each two T cells.

Trimming removed 0 bases at V and 3 bases at J, with 5 bases between. CDR1 and CDR2 (germline): SQVTM, ANQGSEA. The CDR3 has 13 amino acids. This clonotype was detected once. Primers used in a second PCR of roughly 7 to 12 cycles were a sample-barcoded 5' primer and a J-beta primer mix. TCRdb re-derived calls from the 5' RACE reads in MiXCR, one entry per CDR3 protein. This table holds 800,000 to 900,000 distinct CDR3 sequences, approximately 67% found once. This receptor was identified in a man under 40 in good health. Sample: blood. The V gene is TRBV29-1, the J gene TRBJ2-2; D is unresolved. As DNA, the CDR3 is TGCAGCGTTGAAGACGGCTACACCGGGGAGCTGTTTTTT. Translated: CSVEDGYTGELFF.